This TCR beta chain derives from a study of blood T cells in healthy people across ages. About the research overall: There was about one barcoded beta molecule captured by template switching per two T cells. General study findings and limits: Age advanced and TCR beta diversity per million T cells fell, roughly linearly. Long-lived and aged donors differed, with more naive CD4+ cells and higher diversity in the long-lived.

PCR was performed a second time for 7 to 11 cycles using a sample-barcoded 5' primer and a J-beta primer mix. MiXCR was run by TCRdb on the 5' RACE reads, yielding one entry per CDR3 protein. The table has over 950,000 distinct CDR3 sequences, 45% to 60% seen once; the top ten hold about 21%. A remark on this clonotype: Its antigen is unidentified.

V gave up 3 bases and J gave up 3 bases, with 9 bases separating them. The CDR3 contains 14 residues. Looked up from germline, CDR1 is GTSNPN and CDR2 is SVGIG (reference sequence). This chain joins TRBV30 and TRBJ1-6; D is unresolved. The receptor comes from a woman aged 55-70 years in good health. The sequenced material came from blood. The chain's CDR3 is CAWRRGDYNSPLHF. The CDR3 region has the DNA TGTGCCTGGAGGCGTGGTGACTATAATTCACCCCTCCACTTT.